This T cell receptor (beta chain) was recovered during a study of chemoradiotherapy in HPV16-positive cancers. V lost 5 bases and J 1 base, leaving 17 bases between the germline ends. This CDR3 comprises 16 residues. Per the germline V gene, CDR1 is SGHNT and CDR2 is YENEEA. The assay was immunoSEQ multiplex PCR, and TCRdb's table has in-frame clones only and misses some. The table shows roughly 2,000 clones, with 91% occurring only once. The receptor was derived from a human donor with HPV-associated anogenital cancer. The rearrangement links TRBV11-3 to TRBJ2-5; a weak D match, TRBD2 (5 bases). Here the sequenced sample was tumor tissue, taken from a patient who underwent chemoradiotherapy. The CDR3 reads CASSHGFGEIQETQYF. DNA for the CDR3: TGTGCCAGCAGCCATGGCTTCGGGGAAATCCAAGAGACCCAGTACTTC.